The T cell receptor (beta chain) described here comes from a study of radiation and T cells in renal cell carcinoma. Time point given: blood 4 weeks post-SBRT, at nephrectomy. As for treatment: 15 Gy SBRT to primary tumor, nephrectomy 4 weeks later. Method: immunoSEQ multiplex PCR; TCRdb's copy keeps in-frame clones and lacks some. The table records 150,000 to 200,000 clones, about 87% of them present only once. Looked up from germline, CDR1 is MRHNA and CDR2 is SNTAGT. The CDR3 runs to 14 residues. Trimming took off 6 bases at V and 2 bases at J, with 13 bases between the two ends. The V call is TRBV6-4, the J call TRBJ1-1; D possibly corresponds to TRBD1 (6 bases). The clonotype was recovered from a woman in her 50s with renal cell carcinoma. Sample: blood, taken from a patient whose treatment included radiotherapy and nephrectomy. The DNA of the CDR3 is TGTGCCAGCAGAGCGGGACAAGCAAACACTGAAGCTTTCTTT. The encoded protein is CASRAGQANTEAFF.